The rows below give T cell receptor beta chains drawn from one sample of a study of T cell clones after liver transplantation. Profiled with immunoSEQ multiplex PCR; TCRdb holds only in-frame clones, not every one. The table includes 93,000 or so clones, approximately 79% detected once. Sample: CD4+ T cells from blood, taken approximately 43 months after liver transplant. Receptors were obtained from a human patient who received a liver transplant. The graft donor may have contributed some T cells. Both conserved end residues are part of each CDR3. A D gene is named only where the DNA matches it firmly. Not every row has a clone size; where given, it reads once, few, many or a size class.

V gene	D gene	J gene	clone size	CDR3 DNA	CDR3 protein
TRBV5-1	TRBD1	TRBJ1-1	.	TGCGCCAGCAGCTTGCAGGGGGCACGCAACGGTGAAGCTTTCTTT	CASSLQGARNGEAFF
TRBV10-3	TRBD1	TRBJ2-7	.	TGTGCCATCAGAACCGGGACAGGGGATGTGGACGAGCAGTACTTC	CAIRTGTGDVDEQYF
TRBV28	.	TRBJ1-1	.	TGTGCCAGCGCGACAGCCTACACTGAAGCTTTCTTT	CASATAYTEAFF
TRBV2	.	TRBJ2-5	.	TGTGCCAGCACCGGGGGAGGGGGGACCCAGTACTTC	CASTGGGGTQYF
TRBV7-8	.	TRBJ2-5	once	TGTGCCAGCAGCTCCCGGGACACCCAAGAGACCCAGTACTTC	CASSSRDTQETQYF
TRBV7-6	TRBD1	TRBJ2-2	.	TGTGCCAGCAGCTTGAATCCCACAGGGGCCGGGGAGCTGTTTTTT	CASSLNPTGAGELFF
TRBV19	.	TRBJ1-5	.	TGTGCCAGTAGCCCGTCTCAGGGGCGCAGGGGCAATCAGCCCCAGCATTTT	CASSPSQGRRGNQPQHF
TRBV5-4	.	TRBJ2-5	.	TGTGCCAGCAGCTTGGCTCGGGGTACCAGGGCCCAGTACTTC	CASSLARGTRAQYF
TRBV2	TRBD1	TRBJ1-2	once	TGTGCCAGCAGCGAGGACAGGGTAGAAGGCTACACCTTC	CASSEDRVEGYTF
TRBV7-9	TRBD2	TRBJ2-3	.	TGTGCCAGCAGCCCGGGCAGCGGGGGACATATTACGCAGTATTTT	CASSPGSGGHITQYF
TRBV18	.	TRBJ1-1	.	TGTGCCAGCTCACCAGGATTCCCAGGGTCAAGGGGGAACACTGAAGCTTTCTTT	CASSPGFPGSRGNTEAFF